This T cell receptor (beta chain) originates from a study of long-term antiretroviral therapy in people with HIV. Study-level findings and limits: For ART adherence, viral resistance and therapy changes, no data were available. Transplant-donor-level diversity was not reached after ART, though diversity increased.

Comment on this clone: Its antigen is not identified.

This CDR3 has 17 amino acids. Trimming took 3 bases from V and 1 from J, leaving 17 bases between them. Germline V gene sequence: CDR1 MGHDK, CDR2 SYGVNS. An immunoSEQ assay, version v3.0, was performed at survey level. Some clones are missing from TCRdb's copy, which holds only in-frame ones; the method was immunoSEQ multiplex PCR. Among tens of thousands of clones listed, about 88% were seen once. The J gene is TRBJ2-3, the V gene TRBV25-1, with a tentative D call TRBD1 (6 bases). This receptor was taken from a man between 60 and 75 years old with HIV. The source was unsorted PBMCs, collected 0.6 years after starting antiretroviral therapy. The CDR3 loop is CASSDHHGRTGTDTQYF. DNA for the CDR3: TGTGCCAGCAGTGACCACCATGGCAGGACAGGCACAGATACGCAGTATTTT.